The 13 T cell receptor beta chains below were found in one sample sequenced in a study of blood T cell repertoires in COVID-19. The method was immunoSEQ multiplex PCR; TCRdb's version includes in-frame clones alone and lacks a portion of them. The sample lists roughly 31,000 clones, over 75% occurring once. Sequencing was done on a sample of peripheral blood. The receptors were gathered from a man in his fifties or sixties with acute or convalescent COVID-19.

The chain employs TRBV6-1 and TRBJ2-7; 7 bases align to TRBD2. Germline trimming cut 0 bases from V and 5 bases from J; bases unmatched to any gene: 4. Germline CDR1 is MNHNS and CDR2 is SASEGT. This CDR3 comprises 14 residues. The DNA for the CDR3 is TGTGCCAGCAGTGAAGCTTCGGGGAGGGACGAGCAGTACTTC. The encoded protein is CASSEASGRDEQYF.

The rearrangement links TRBV7-3 to TRBJ1-1; D is unresolved. Between the trimmed V and J ends, which lost 2 bases and 6 bases, there was a span of 7 bases. Germline V CDR1 and CDR2: SGHTA, FQGTGA. The CDR3 extends over 12 amino acids. This chain's CDR3 is CASSLGGAEAFF. The CDR3 nucleotides are TGTGCCAGCAGCTTAGGCGGAGCTGAAGCTTTCTTT.

J is TRBJ2-1 and V is TRBV27; D gene ambiguous. The V gene's germline CDR1 is MNHEY and CDR2 SMNVEV (reference sequence). Trimming removed 3 bases at V and 2 bases at J, with 11 bases between. The CDR3 is made up of 15 amino acids. The CDR3 here is CASSLVAAPYNEQFF. CDR3 nucleotides: TGTGCCAGCAGTTTGGTGGCGGCCCCCTACAATGAGCAGTTCTTC.

This chain connects TRBV9 to TRBJ2-3; 9 bases are shared with TRBD1. CDR1 and CDR2 from the germline V gene are SGDLS and YYNGEE. The CDR3 runs to 14 residues. Losses at the gene ends were 0 bases for V and 4 bases for J; bases not matched to a gene: 0. The chain's CDR3 is CASSVGQGADTQYF. The CDR3 DNA follows: TGTGCCAGCAGCGTAGGACAGGGGGCAGATACGCAGTATTTT.

The chain has TRBV14 and TRBJ1-6, with TRBD1 matching 7 bases. Germline V CDR1 and CDR2: SGHDN, FVKESK. J gave up 6 bases and V 4 bases, and 3 bases lay outside the gene matches. This CDR3 region has 14 residues. DNA for the CDR3: TGTGCCAGCAGCCTGACAGGGATTAATTCACCCCTCCACTTT. It translates to CASSLTGINSPLHF.

The rearrangement uses TRBV7-8 and TRBJ1-2; D uncertain. Germline values: CDR1 SGHVS, CDR2 FQNEAQ. V was shortened by 3 bases and J by 3 bases, with 11 bases between the two germline ends. The CDR3 is 14 residues long. The CDR3 loop is CASSLSELDYGYTF. In DNA form, the CDR3 reads TGTGCCAGCAGCTTGAGTGAGCTGGACTATGGCTACACCTTC.

The chain is built from TRBV5-4 and TRBJ2-5; TRBD2 matches 7 bases. Germline V CDR1 and CDR2: SGHNT, YYREEE (reference sequence). The CDR3 spans 14 residues. V gave up 4 bases and J gave up 1 base; unmatched junction bases: 4. The CDR3 loop is CASSLGLTQETQYF. The CDR3 nucleotides are TGTGCCAGCAGCCTGGGACTAACCCAAGAGACCCAGTACTTC.

The chain recombines TRBV10-3 with TRBJ1-1; D may be TRBD1 (6 bases). The CDR3 length is 14 residues. V lost 2 bases and J 0 bases, leaving 7 bases between the germline ends. Germline CDR1 ENHRY, CDR2 SYGVKD. In DNA, the CDR3 is TGTGCCATCAGTGAGGGACAGCTGAACACTGAAGCTTTCTTT. Protein product: CAISEGQLNTEAFF.

The chain carries TRBV12-3 or TRBV12-4 and TRBJ1-2; TRBD1 aligns across 7 bases. The trim removed 5 bases at V and 8 bases at J, leaving 8 bases unmatched. This CDR3 has 13 residues. The CDR3 region is CASSRDRVRGYTF. Written as DNA, the CDR3 is TGTGCCAGCAGTCGAGACAGGGTCCGAGGCTACACCTTC.

This rearrangement joins TRBV10-3 to TRBJ1-1; D not certain. Germline CDR1 ENHRY, CDR2 SYGVKD. V lost 10 bases and J 5 bases, leaving 11 bases between the germline ends. This CDR3 comprises 11 residues. DNA for the CDR3: TGTGCCACCTTCGGTGTAACTGAAGCTTTCTTT. It codes for CATFGVTEAFF.

The rearrangement uses TRBV5-5 and TRBJ1-2; D is ambiguous. Germline V CDR1 and CDR2: SGHKS, YYEKEE (reference sequence). This CDR3 has 13 residues. Trimming stripped 2 bases from V and 1 base from J, with 6 bases between. The CDR3 nucleotides are TGTGCCAGCAGCTTATCGGTTAACTATGGCTACACCTTC. As protein: CASSLSVNYGYTF.

The chain links TRBV2 to TRBJ2-2; 11 positions agree with TRBD2. The CDR3 totals 18 residues. J lost 6 bases, V lost 3 bases, and 12 bases had no gene match. Germline V gene sequence: CDR1 SNHLY, CDR2 FYNNEI. The CDR3 DNA follows: TGTGCCAGCAGTGACTCCCAAGGGCTAGCGGGAGGAGCCGGGGAGCTGTTTTTT. It translates to CASSDSQGLAGGAGELFF.

The V call is TRBV10-1, the J call TRBJ2-3, with 7 bases aligning to TRBD1. This CDR3 has 14 amino acids. Trimming at V came to 7 bases and at J to 3 bases, leaving 7 bases not matched to a gene. Germline CDR1 is WNHNN and CDR2 is SYGVQD (reference sequence). The CDR3 nucleotides are TGCGCCAGCACTCAAGGGGGCAATACAGATACGCAGTATTTT. Amino acid sequence: CASTQGGNTDTQYF.